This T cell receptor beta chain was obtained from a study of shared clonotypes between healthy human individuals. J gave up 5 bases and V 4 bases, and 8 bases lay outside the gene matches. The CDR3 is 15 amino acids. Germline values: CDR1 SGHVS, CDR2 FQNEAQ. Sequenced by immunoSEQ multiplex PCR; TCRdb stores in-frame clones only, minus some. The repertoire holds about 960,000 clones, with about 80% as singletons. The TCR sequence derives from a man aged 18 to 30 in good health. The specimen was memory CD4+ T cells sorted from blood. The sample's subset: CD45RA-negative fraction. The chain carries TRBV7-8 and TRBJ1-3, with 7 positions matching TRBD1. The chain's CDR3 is CASSSGQVNRNTIYF. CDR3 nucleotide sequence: TGTGCCAGCAGCTCAGGACAGGTCAACCGAAACACCATATATTTT.